A selection of T cell receptor beta chains follows, all from one sample in a study of cytomegalovirus exposure and HLA in healthy donors. Data came from immunoSEQ multiplex PCR; TCRdb stores just in-frame clones and leaves some out. The sample has about 150,000 clones; roughly three quarters are singletons. The sample was PBMCs. The receptor source for this set is a man in his 60s in good health and CMV-seronegative. The CDR3 runs from the conserved cysteine through the conserved F or W. The D gene is left open where the match is weak. Size is omitted from some rows. Given values are once, few, many or a class for expanded clones.

V	size	J	D	CDR3	DNA
TRBV19	-	TRBJ1-5	-	CASTRMQYSNQPQHF	TGTGCCAGTACCAGGATGCAGTATAGCAATCAGCCCCAGCATTTT
TRBV30	-	TRBJ1-5	TRBD1	CAWRTGTGGNQPQHF	TGTGCCTGGAGGACCGGGACAGGGGGCAACCAGCCCCAGCATTTT
TRBV6-5	-	TRBJ1-2	-	CASSYALEGGGKYTF	TGTGCCAGCAGTTACGCCCTGGAGGGGGGGGGCAAGTACACCTTC
TRBV6-5	-	TRBJ1-5	TRBD1	CASSYSTGGNQPQHF	TGTGCCAGCAGTTACTCGACAGGGGGCAATCAGCCCCAGCATTTT
TRBV6-1	-	TRBJ1-2	TRBD1	CASSSRQGGNGYTF	TGTGCCAGCAGTTCCCGACAGGGAGGAAATGGCTACACCTTC
TRBV18	-	TRBJ1-4	TRBD1	CASSPQQGAGEKLFF	TGTGCCAGCTCACCACAACAGGGGGCTGGGGAAAAACTGTTTTTT
TRBV6-5	-	TRBJ2-7	-	CASGQGGYEQYF	TGTGCCAGCGGGCAGGGGGGATACGAGCAGTACTTC
TRBV6-1	once	TRBJ2-7	TRBD1	CASIEDRGSYEQYF	TGTGCCAGCATCGAGGACAGGGGGAGCTACGAGCAGTACTTC
TRBV6-1	-	TRBJ2-7	TRBD2	CASSGRLAAYEQYF	TGTGCCAGCAGTGGGAGACTAGCGGCCTACGAGCAGTACTTC
TRBV30	few	TRBJ1-6	-	CAWSLNSPLHF	TGTGCCTGGAGTTTAAATTCACCCCTCCACTTT
TRBV7-2	-	TRBJ2-1	-	CASSLAPGTYNEQFF	TGTGCCAGCAGCTTAGCCCCCGGGACCTACAATGAGCAGTTCTTC
TRBV18	-	TRBJ1-1	TRBD1	CASSPQRQGDAFF	TGTGCCAGCTCACCACAGAGACAGGGAGATGCTTTCTTT
TRBV5-1	-	TRBJ2-7	-	CASSLAGQGISYEQYF	TGCGCCAGCAGCTTGGCCGGGCAGGGGATTTCCTACGAGCAGTACTTC
TRBV7-2	-	TRBJ2-7	TRBD1	CASSLDRTGVEQYF	TGTGCCAGCAGCTTAGACAGGACAGGGGTCGAGCAGTACTTC
TRBV27	-	TRBJ1-4	-	CASSRRQGDSFNEKLFF	TGTGCCAGCAGTCGTCGGCAGGGCGATTCCTTCAATGAAAAACTGTTTTTT
TRBV7-9	-	TRBJ1-5	-	CASSSSGLNQPQHF	TGTGCCAGCAGCTCCTCAGGGTTAAATCAGCCCCAGCATTTT
TRBV5-1	-	TRBJ1-1	-	CASSLGAQDTEAFF	TGCGCCAGCAGCTTGGGGGCCCAGGACACTGAAGCTTTCTTT
TRBV7-8	-	TRBJ1-1	TRBD1	CASSRYRGQGRAEAFF	TGTGCCAGCAGCCGCTATAGGGGGCAGGGAAGGGCTGAAGCTTTCTTT
TRBV7-2	-	TRBJ2-7	-	CASSGIQGGEQYF	TGTGCCAGCAGCGGGATCCAGGGTGGCGAGCAGTACTTC
TRBV28	once	TRBJ1-2	-	CASSLGRGGDSGGGYTF	TGTGCCAGCAGTTTGGGTCGCGGGGGTGATTCTGGGGGAGGCTACACCTTC
TRBV10-3	-	TRBJ1-4	-	CAISPGTGNEKLFF	TGTGCCATCAGTCCCGGGACTGGAAATGAAAAACTGTTTTTT
TRBV4-1	-	TRBJ2-5	-	CAFGVPVIQETQYF	TGCGCCTTCGGGGTCCCGGTGATCCAAGAGACCCAGTACTTC
TRBV19	few	TRBJ2-1	-	CASAQSGPSSYNEQFF	TGTGCCAGTGCTCAATCGGGTCCGAGCTCCTACAATGAGCAGTTCTTC
TRBV27	-	TRBJ2-5	TRBD2	CASSPRTSGSSLETQYF	TGTGCCAGCAGCCCCCGGACTAGCGGGAGTTCTTTGGAGACCCAGTACTTC
TRBV28	-	TRBJ1-1	-	CATLQGSMNTEAFF	TGTGCCACCCTACAGGGTTCGATGAACACTGAAGCTTTCTTT
TRBV5-6	-	TRBJ1-1	-	CASSLLGDPNTEAFF	TGTGCCAGCAGCTTGTTGGGAGATCCAAACACTGAAGCTTTCTTT
TRBV28	-	TRBJ1-4	TRBD1	CASSLLSRWDRGFSTNEKLFF	TGTGCCAGCAGTTTATTAAGTAGGTGGGACAGGGGATTCTCAACTAATGAAAAACTGTTTTTT
TRBV19	-	TRBJ1-1	-	CASSIGGRPFGTEAFF	TGTGCCAGTAGTATCGGGGGGCGGCCTTTTGGAACTGAAGCTTTCTTT
TRBV10-3	-	TRBJ2-2	TRBD2	CAISESAGGVVGELFF	TGTGCCATCAGTGAGTCAGCGGGAGGGGTTGTCGGGGAGCTGTTTTTT
TRBV5-1	-	TRBJ1-1	-	CASSLGQVNTEAFF	TGCGCCAGCAGCTTGGGTCAGGTTAACACTGAAGCTTTCTTT
TRBV30	-	TRBJ2-5	TRBD1	CAWSSGTGQETQYF	TGTGCCTGGAGCTCCGGGACAGGGCAAGAGACCCAGTACTTC
TRBV27	-	TRBJ2-7	TRBD2	CASSSGTRVGEQYF	TGTGCCAGCAGTTCTGGGACTAGGGTGGGCGAGCAGTACTTC
TRBV5-4	-	TRBJ2-1	TRBD2	CASSSPGLAGGDNEQFF	TGTGCCAGCAGCTCACCGGGACTAGCGGGAGGAGACAATGAGCAGTTCTTC
TRBV14	-	TRBJ2-2	-	CASSQENRAGIYTGELFF	TGTGCCAGCAGCCAAGAAAATCGGGCGGGCATTTACACCGGGGAGCTGTTTTTT
TRBV6-6	-	TRBJ2-7	-	CASKEGGLSIGEQYF	TGTGCCAGCAAGGAAGGAGGTCTCTCTATAGGGGAGCAGTACTTC
TRBV28	-	TRBJ2-7	TRBD1	CASSLQRTGRPYEQYF	TGTGCCAGCAGTTTACAGAGGACAGGGCGCCCCTACGAGCAGTACTTC
TRBV28	-	TRBJ2-7	TRBD1	CASSFWDSIYEQYF	TGTGCCAGCAGTTTTTGGGACAGTATCTACGAGCAGTACTTC
TRBV13	-	TRBJ2-3	-	CASSQGPGAQYF	TGTGCCAGCAGCCAGGGGCCGGGCGCGCAGTATTTT
TRBV19	few	TRBJ2-2	-	CASSLHPGSLNTGELFF	TGTGCCAGTAGTCTCCACCCGGGGAGCCTTAACACCGGGGAGCTGTTTTTT
TRBV4-3	few	TRBJ2-1	-	CASSPTPSSSYNEQFF	TGCGCCAGCAGCCCCACACCCTCTAGCTCCTACAATGAGCAGTTCTTC